The TCR beta chain described here comes from a study of blood T cell repertoires in COVID-19. Study details: Sites across the United States, Italy and Spain contributed samples from acute and convalescent COVID-19. Sources were T cells, B-cell-depleted T cells, or PBMCs; the material itself was cDNA or gDNA.

Per the original methods: The authors estimated nucleated cell counts from reference gene primer amplification. Clones were sequenced by immunoSEQ multiplex PCR, and TCRdb holds only the in-frame ones, with some missing. The D gene and trimming were derived from the DNA, and the V and J assignments and clone size from that table. The data contain hundreds of thousands of clones, approximately 86% of them singletons. This clone has ten or more counts. Trimming stripped 2 bases from V and 5 bases from J, with 16 bases between. Looked up from germline, CDR1 is SNHLY and CDR2 is FYNNEI. The CDR3 has 15 amino acids. Followed longitudinally, the Seattle patients had been enrolled during active infection.

J is TRBJ2-7 and V is TRBV2; possible D gene TRBD2, 5 bases. This clonotype originated in a woman aged 30 to 39 with COVID-19, enrolled during active disease. Sequences were obtained from peripheral blood. Here the CDR3 DNA reads TGTGCCAGCAGTGAATTAAGATCCCGGGGAGACGAGCAGTACTTC. This sequence encodes CASSELRSRGDEQYF.